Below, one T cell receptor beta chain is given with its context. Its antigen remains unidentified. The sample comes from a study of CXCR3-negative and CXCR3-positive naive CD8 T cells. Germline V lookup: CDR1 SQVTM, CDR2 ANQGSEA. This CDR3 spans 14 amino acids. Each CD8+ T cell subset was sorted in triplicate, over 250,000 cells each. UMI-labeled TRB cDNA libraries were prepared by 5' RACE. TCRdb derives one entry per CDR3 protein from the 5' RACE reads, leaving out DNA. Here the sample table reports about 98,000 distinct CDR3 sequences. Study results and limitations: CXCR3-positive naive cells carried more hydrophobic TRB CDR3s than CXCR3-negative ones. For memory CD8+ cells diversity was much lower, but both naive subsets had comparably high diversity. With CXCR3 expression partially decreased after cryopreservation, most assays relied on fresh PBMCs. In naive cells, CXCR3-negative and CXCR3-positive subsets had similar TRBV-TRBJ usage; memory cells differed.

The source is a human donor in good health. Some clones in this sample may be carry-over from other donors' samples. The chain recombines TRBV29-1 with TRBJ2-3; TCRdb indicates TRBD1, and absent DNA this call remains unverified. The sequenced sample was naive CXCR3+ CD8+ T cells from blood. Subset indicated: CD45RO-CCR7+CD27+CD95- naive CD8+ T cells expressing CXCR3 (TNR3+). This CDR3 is CSVPRGSPGDTQYF.